Sequencing of this TCR beta chain was carried out in a study of blood T cell repertoires in COVID-19. About the research overall: The United States, Italy and Spain supplied acute and convalescent COVID-19 samples. From T cells, B-cell-depleted T cells, or PBMCs came the material, which was cDNA or gDNA.

Looked up from germline, CDR1 is LGHDT and CDR2 is YNNKEL (reference sequence). The CDR3 is 13 amino acids. The V gene lost 1 base and the J gene lost 7 bases, with 8 bases spanning the gap. Per the original methods: For nucleated cells, counts were estimated from reference gene primer amplification. Repertoires were generated with immunoSEQ multiplex PCR, while TCRdb's copy carries only in-frame clones and drops some. That table furnishes V, J and clone size, whereas the DNA furnished D and trimming. The repertoire holds 30,000 to 35,000 clones, 93% seen once, with 4% to 6.5% in the top ten. Sample: peripheral blood. The chain carries TRBV3-1 (or the pseudogene TRBV3-2) and TRBJ2-4, with D maybe TRBD1 (6 bases). The receptor comes from a human donor in a cohort sampled during active COVID-19. This CDR3 is CASSQAGQNIQYF. As DNA, the CDR3 is TGTGCCAGCAGCCAAGCCGGACAGAACATTCAGTACTTC.